Listed below are T cell receptor beta chains from one sample, sequenced in a study of glioma-infiltrating T cells after dendritic cell vaccination. Generated by immunoSEQ multiplex PCR, the TCRdb table keeps only in-frame clones and is missing some. Of about 65,000 clones listed, around nine tenths were seen once; the top ten hold approximately 10%. The sample was blood, taken after dendritic cell vaccination. The receptors shown here come from a human donor with glioblastoma. Both conserved end residues are trimmed from each CDR3.

ASSIMGGGVNEQF	TRBV19	TRBJ2-1
ASSFRLIGSGANVLT	TRBV19	TRBJ2-6
SVDIRGDEKLF	TRBV29-1	TRBJ1-4
ASSQDRGRGGNTEAF	TRBV27	TRBJ1-1
ASSRTGTAGVGTGTQY	TRBV5-1	TRBJ2-3
ASSPRGQGAADTQY	TRBV5-1	TRBJ2-3
ASSLSSGGIRAQY	TRBV7-2	TRBJ2-5
ASSPGREGRSGTEAF	TRBV5-1	TRBJ1-1
ASSLVGLTYGYT	TRBV7-9	TRBJ1-2
ASSPPDRGNYGYT	TRBV18	TRBJ1-2
ASSFGGTGNTIY	TRBV11-3	TRBJ1-3
ASSIGEGLPEAF	TRBV19	TRBJ1-1
ASSLDKYGYT	TRBV5-1	TRBJ1-2
ASSLIGTSLAQY	TRBV11-3	TRBJ2-3
ASSPVSGNHEQY	TRBV7-2	TRBJ2-7
ASSSGTGGLEAF	TRBV18	TRBJ1-1
ASSLARGIAGNTIY	TRBV5-6	TRBJ1-3
ASSANRGVAYEQY	TRBV4-2	TRBJ2-7
ASSLNFFGEQF	TRBV7-2	TRBJ2-1
ASSLGGTRSTEAF	TRBV7-2	TRBJ1-1
ASSTPRGGGFEKLF	TRBV21-1	TRBJ1-4
ASSSGTGKADTQY	TRBV7-8	TRBJ2-3
ASSFRPGTRVDEQF	TRBV7-2	TRBJ2-1
ASSGRGVANEQY	TRBV11-3	TRBJ2-7
ASSHPSGGAYNEQF	TRBV11-2	TRBJ2-1
ASSVEGGDYHTGELF	TRBV9	TRBJ2-2
ARNINRVQGYT	TRBV19	TRBJ1-2
ASSDGSGKGEAF	TRBV2	TRBJ1-1
ASSLGGASNQPQH	TRBV7-6	TRBJ1-5
ASSYRDRGSYEQY	TRBV7-9	TRBJ2-7
ASSQDGTGSMGELF	TRBV4-3	TRBJ2-2
ASSLDPPGQKYGYT	TRBV27	TRBJ1-2
ASSPEVKDYSNQPQH	TRBV18	TRBJ1-5
ASSYSASDRPYGYT	TRBV6-5	TRBJ1-2
ATGTSGSLTPYEQY	TRBV27	TRBJ2-7
ASSGTSGYETQY	TRBV2	TRBJ2-5
ASSHLSTTTNTGELF	TRBV5-1	TRBJ2-2
ASSYSRPSSGNTIY	TRBV6-5	TRBJ1-3
ASSLGQGAYEQY	TRBV5-1	TRBJ2-7
ASLDRTTDTQY	TRBV19	TRBJ2-3